A single sample is the source of the 5 T cell receptor beta chains below, sequenced in a study of chemoradiotherapy in HPV16-positive cancers. TCRdb's table, derived via immunoSEQ multiplex PCR, lists solely in-frame clones and lacks some. The sample shows nearly 850 clones, around three quarters of them seen only once. The sequenced sample was tumor tissue, obtained from a patient who underwent chemoradiotherapy. These receptors originate from a human donor with HPV-associated anogenital cancer.

The chain carries TRBV28 and TRBJ2-7, with D unclear. CDR3 size: 11 residues. Germline CDR1 and CDR2: MDHEN and SYDVKM. Trimming left V 8 bases short and J 3 bases short, with 8 bases between. The CDR3 nucleotides read TGTGCCAGCTCCCCGGGCTACGAGCAGTACTTC. Protein sequence: CASSPGYEQYF.

The rearrangement joins TRBV5-1 to TRBJ1-4, with D maybe TRBD1 (5 bases). Trimming took off 4 bases at V and 11 bases at J, with 15 bases between the two ends. Germline CDR1 is SGHRS and CDR2 is YFSETQ. The CDR3 runs to 13 residues. The CDR3 loop reads CASSADLGLKLFF. DNA for the CDR3: TGCGCCAGCAGCGCAGACCTGGGACTTAAACTGTTTTTT.

The chain joins TRBV13 to TRBJ1-2, with 8 bases identical to TRBD1. The CDR3 is 14 residues long. The V and J ends lost 6 bases and 2 bases, in that order; junction bases with no gene match: 5. From germline, CDR1 is PRHDT and CDR2 FYEKMQ (reference sequence). The CDR3 DNA sequence: TGTGCCAGCAGTCTTAGGACAGGGAACTATGGCTACACCTTC. Translated: CASSLRTGNYGYTF.

The V call is TRBV7-7, the J call TRBJ2-3, with D possibly TRBD2 on 6 matching bases. V gave up 3 bases and J gave up 1 base, with 11 bases separating them. The CDR3 has 15 residues. Germline V gene sequence: CDR1 SSHAT, CDR2 FNYEAQ (reference sequence). The CDR3 is CASSFGASGTDTQYF. As DNA, the CDR3 is TGTGCCAGCAGCTTTGGGGCTAGCGGCACAGATACGCAGTATTTT.

The V and J genes are TRBV5-1 and TRBJ2-1; D is undetermined. The V end was cut by 0 bases, the J end by 9 bases, with 4 bases between. This CDR3 comprises 11 residues. Germline V CDR1 and CDR2: SGHRS, YFSETQ. The CDR3 reads CASSLGGEQFF. The CDR3 DNA is TGCGCCAGCAGCTTGGGAGGTGAGCAGTTCTTC.